One sample yielded the 20 T cell receptor beta chains listed below, sequenced in a study of regulatory T cells in long-lasting Graves disease. The time point here: newly diagnosed GD, antithyroid drugs for less than 3 months. PBMCs provided the RNA from which the TCR library was made. Through Arm-PCR of CDR3 regions and iRepertoire HTBI primers, TCR beta libraries were built. MiXCR was run by TCRdb on the multiplex PCR reads, yielding one entry per CDR3 protein. Of around 250,000 distinct CDR3 sequences in the sample, 18% are singletons; the top ten hold around 21%. The input for sequencing was peripheral blood mononuclear cells (PBMCs), taken at new diagnosis, from a patient treated with antithyroid drugs. The source is a female donor with Graves disease.

The sample holds many counts of this clonotype. The V and J genes are TRBV27 and TRBJ2-5, with D uncertain. Germline V gene lookup returns CDR1 MNHEY and CDR2 SMNVEV (reference sequence). Trimming left V 6 bases short and J 1 base short, with 15 bases between. CDR3 length: 15 amino acids. The CDR3 DNA is TGTGCCAGCAGATTTAGGTGGCAGTTCCAAGAGACCCAGTACTTC. Translating it yields CASRFRWQFQETQYF.

This clonotype was seen ten or more times. This sequence joins TRBV20-1 and TRBJ1-5, with D possibly being TRBD1 (5 bases). V was trimmed by 3 bases and J by 7 bases, leaving 13 bases between them. The CDR3 sequence is 13 residues long. Germline CDR1 is DFQATT and CDR2 is SNEGSKA (reference sequence). This CDR3 is CSASPGPGQPQHF. CDR3 in DNA: TGCAGTGCTAGTCCAGGGCCCGGACAGCCCCAGCATTTT.

Regarding this clonotype: Given a far larger clone just one base away, this is likely a sequencing read error. The V gene is TRBV30, the J gene TRBJ2-5; perhaps TRBD2 as D (5 bases). Germline loops: CDR1 GTSNPN, CDR2 SVGIG (reference sequence). The CDR3 contains 14 residues. In nucleotides, the CDR3 is TGTGCCTGGAGTGCGCTGGACTCCTACAATGAGCAGTCCTTC. Amino acids: CAWSALDSYNEQSF.

This clonotype occurred many times. The chain has TRBV28 and TRBJ2-7; D remains ambiguous. V lost 2 bases, J lost 5 bases, and 7 bases lay in between. Germline V gives CDR1 MDHEN, CDR2 SYDVKM. This CDR3 spans 12 amino acids. The CDR3 sequence: CASSLAWDEQYF. The CDR3 DNA reads TGTGCCAGCAGTTTAGCCTGGGACGAGCAGTACTTC. Full variable domain (rest looked up from reference TRBV28 and TRBJ2-7): DVKVTQSSRYLVKRTGEKVFLECVQDMDHENMFWYRQDPGLGLRLIYFSYDVKMKEKGDIPEGYSVSREKKERFSLILESASTNQTSMYLCASSLAWDEQYFGPGTRLTVT.

This clonotype appeared many times. CDR3 DNA: TGTGCCATCAGTGAGTCTCCATTGACAGGGTCGGGTTCACCCCTCCACTTT. Protein product: CAISESPLTGSGSPLHF. This sequence joins TRBV10-3 and TRBJ1-6, with TRBD1 matching 7 bases. Germline V gene lookup returns CDR1 ENHRY and CDR2 SYGVKD. The J segment lost 9 bases and the V segment lost 0 bases, leaving 11 bases of the junction unmatched. This CDR3 is 17 amino acids long.

Comment on this clonotype: A single base separates this from a much larger clone, so it may be a read error. This chain uses TRBV24-1 with TRBJ2-1; 8 bases are shared with TRBD1. This CDR3 is 15 amino acids long. Germline V gives CDR1 KGHDR, CDR2 SFDVKD. The CDR3 region is CASSDVGQEVREQFF. DNA of the CDR3: TGTGCCTCCAGTGATGTGGGACAGGAGGTGCGGGAGCAGTTCTTC.

This clonotype has at least ten counts. The J gene is TRBJ2-1, the V gene TRBV7-2; 8 nucleotides align to TRBD2. Trimming removed 0 bases from V and 12 bases from J; junction bases left unmatched: 10. The CDR3 has 15 amino acids. Germline CDR1 is SGHTA and CDR2 is FQGNSA. CDR3 region: CASSLAVSERGLQFF. The CDR3 DNA is TGTGCCAGCAGCTTAGCCGTTTCTGAGCGGGGGTTGCAGTTCTTC.

This clonotype has ten or more counts. CDR3 protein: CASSSNPRDQPQHF. CDR3 DNA sequence: TGTGCCAGCTCTTCTAATCCTCGCGATCAGCCCCAGCATTTT. The chain employs TRBV12-3 or TRBV12-4 and TRBJ1-5; no clear D. The CDR3 extends over 14 amino acids. V shed 8 bases and J shed 5 bases, with 16 bases lying between them.

This chain links TRBV6-1 with TRBJ1-2; D call uncertain. V shed 7 bases and J shed 1 base, with 13 bases lying between them. The CDR3 runs to 14 residues. Germline V lookup: CDR1 MNHNS, CDR2 SASEGT. The CDR3 spells CASNEPTFNYGYTF. In DNA form, the CDR3 reads TGTGCCAGCAACGAGCCAACATTTAACTATGGCTACACCTTC.

In its sample, this clonotype was seen a few times. The chain uses TRBV10-2 and TRBJ1-1, with D maybe TRBD1 (6 bases). V dropped 4 bases and J dropped 5 bases, with 11 bases sitting between them. This CDR3 contains 13 residues. CDR1 is WSHSY, CDR2 SAAADI, per germline. CDR3 in amino acids: CASSAFTGTEAFF. CDR3 nucleotide sequence: TGCGCCAGCAGTGCCTTCACAGGGACTGAAGCTTTCTTT.

This clonotype appeared many times. The V gene is TRBV5-4, the J gene TRBJ1-3; no clear D gene. V was clipped by 0 bases and J by 0 bases, with 10 bases between them. The CDR3 has 16 amino acids. Germline assignment: CDR1 SGHNT and CDR2 YYREEE (reference sequence). The CDR3 is CASSLAEAVSGNTIYF. The CDR3 DNA reads TGTGCCAGCAGCTTGGCCGAGGCGGTCTCTGGAAACACCATATATTTT.

This clonotype was observed many times. The V call is TRBV15, the J call TRBJ2-5; possibly TRBD2 for D (6 bases). The CDR3 is 14 residues long. Germline CDR1 reads LNHNV; CDR2 reads YYDKDF (reference sequence). The germline V and J ends were trimmed by 3 bases and 6 bases, with 14 bases remaining between them. This CDR3 is CATSSGGLDKTQYF. CDR3 nucleotides: TGTGCCACCAGCAGTGGAGGGCTAGATAAGACCCAGTACTTC.

This clonotype has just a few counts. V and J are TRBV4-3 and TRBJ1-6; TRBD1 agrees at 8 bases. The CDR3 totals 15 residues. The V and J ends lost 0 bases and 12 bases, in that order; junction bases with no gene match: 7. The germline V gene encodes CDR1 LGHNA and CDR2 YSLEER. The CDR3 bases are TGCGCCAGCAGCCAAGAGAGGACAGGGTCCGTACCCCTCCACTTT. It codes for CASSQERTGSVPLHF.

This clonotype was counted ten times or more. The CDR3 DNA reads as TGTGCCAGCAGCTTTCCTAGCGGAAACAATGAGCAGTTCTTC. The encoded protein is CASSFPSGNNEQFF. This rearrangement joins TRBV5-5 to TRBJ2-1; 7 nucleotides match TRBD2. Trimming cost V 2 bases and J 5 bases; bases outside gene matches: 4. Per the germline V gene, CDR1 is SGHKS and CDR2 is YYEKEE (reference sequence). This CDR3 contains 14 residues.

As to this clonotype: A read error is likely, as this CDR3 ends without the conserved phenylalanine or tryptophan. It is unclear where the CDR3 begins or ends on the DNA, so no DNA is shown, and the CDR3 is as TCRdb lists it. This CDR3 reads CASSLRYVPDRVSEGFV. The V call is TRBV11-3, the J call TRBJ1-1; TRBD1, as called in the table, went unchecked against the DNA. The CDR3 comprises 17 residues, both ends counted. CDR1 SGHNT and CDR2 YENEEA come from the germline V gene.

This clonotype was observed many times. Here the CDR3 reads CATSEEAGMGYNEQFF. CDR3 nucleotides: TGTGCCACCAGTGAAGAAGCGGGTATGGGATACAATGAGCAGTTCTTC. This chain links TRBV24-1 with TRBJ2-1; possible D gene TRBD2, 6 bases. There are 16 residues in the CDR3. Trimming took 4 bases from V and 4 from J, leaving 16 bases between them. Germline assignment: CDR1 KGHDR and CDR2 SFDVKD.

To note about this clonotype: One base away lies a much larger clone, so this may be a sequencing read error. DNA of the CDR3: TGTGCCAGCGGCGCAGGGACAGGGCCTCAGCCCCAGCATTTT. It translates to CASGAGTGPQPQHF. The rearrangement joins TRBV6-2 or TRBV6-3 to TRBJ1-5; 9 bases fit TRBD1. After removal of 8 bases from V and 6 bases from J, the junction contained 8 bases not matched to a gene. This CDR3 contains 14 residues. Germline loops: CDR1 MNHEY, CDR2 SVGEGT.

This clonotype was seen repeatedly, ten times or more. This chain uses TRBV29-1 with TRBJ2-5, with 9 bases aligning to TRBD1. J gave up 9 bases and V 2 bases, and 10 bases lay outside the gene matches. CDR3 size: 14 residues. Germline CDR1 SQVTM, CDR2 ANQGSEA. This CDR3 reads CSVETGQGSSAQYF. As DNA, the CDR3 is TGCAGCGTTGAAACGGGACAGGGTAGTTCGGCCCAGTACTTC.

As regards this clonotype: This may be a read error, as it is one base from a much larger clone. The chain links TRBV19 to TRBJ1-2; TRBD1 matches 9 bases. The V and J ends lost 6 bases and 4 bases, in that order; junction bases with no gene match: 6. Germline V gene data show CDR1 as LNHDA and CDR2 as SQIVND (reference sequence). CDR3 length equals 14 residues. The CDR3 is CASRLRDRAYGYTF. For the CDR3, the DNA is TGTGCCAGTAGGTTGAGGGACAGGGCCTATGGCTACACCTTC.

The chain has TRBV7-8 and TRBJ1-1; D ambiguous. CDR1 is SGHVS and CDR2 is FQNEAQ in the germline V gene. V was clipped by 4 bases and J by 1 base, with 13 bases between them. The CDR3 length is 15 residues. DNA of the CDR3: TGTGCCAGCAGCTCTCCCAACATGGGGAACACTGAAGCTTTCTTT. This sequence encodes CASSSPNMGNTEAFF. Combining the CDR3 with reference TRBV7-8 and TRBJ1-1 gives the whole variable domain GAGVSQSPRYKVAKRGQDVALRCDPISGHVSLFWYQQALGQGPEFLTYFQNEAQLDKSGLPSDRFFAERPEGSVSTLKIQRTQQEDSAVYLCASSSPNMGNTEAFFGQGTRLTVV.